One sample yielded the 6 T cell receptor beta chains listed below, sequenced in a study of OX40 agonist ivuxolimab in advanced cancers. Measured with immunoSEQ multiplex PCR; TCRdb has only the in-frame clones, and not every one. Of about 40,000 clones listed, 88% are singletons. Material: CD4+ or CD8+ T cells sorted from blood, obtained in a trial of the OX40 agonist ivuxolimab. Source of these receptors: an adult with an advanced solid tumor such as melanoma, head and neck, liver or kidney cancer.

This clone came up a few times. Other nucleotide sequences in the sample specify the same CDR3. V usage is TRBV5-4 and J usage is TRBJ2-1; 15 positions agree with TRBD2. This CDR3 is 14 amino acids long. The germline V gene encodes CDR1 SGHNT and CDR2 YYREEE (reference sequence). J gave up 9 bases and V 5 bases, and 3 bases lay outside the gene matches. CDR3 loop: CASRWTSGGGEQFF. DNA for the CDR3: TGTGCCAGCAGATGGACTAGCGGGGGGGGTGAGCAGTTCTTC.

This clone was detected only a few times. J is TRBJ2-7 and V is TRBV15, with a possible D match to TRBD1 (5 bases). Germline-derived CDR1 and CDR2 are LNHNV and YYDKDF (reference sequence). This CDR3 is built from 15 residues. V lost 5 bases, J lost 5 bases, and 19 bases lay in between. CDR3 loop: CATSPPPPGLDEQYF. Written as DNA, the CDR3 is TGTGCCACCAGCCCCCCTCCCCCAGGGTTGGACGAGCAGTACTTC.

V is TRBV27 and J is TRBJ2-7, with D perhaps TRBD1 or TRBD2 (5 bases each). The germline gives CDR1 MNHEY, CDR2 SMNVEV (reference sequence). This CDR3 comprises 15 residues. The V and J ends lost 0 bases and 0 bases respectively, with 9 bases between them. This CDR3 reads CASSLSGVSSYEQYF. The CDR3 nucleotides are TGTGCCAGCAGTTTATCGGGGGTGAGCTCCTACGAGCAGTACTTC.

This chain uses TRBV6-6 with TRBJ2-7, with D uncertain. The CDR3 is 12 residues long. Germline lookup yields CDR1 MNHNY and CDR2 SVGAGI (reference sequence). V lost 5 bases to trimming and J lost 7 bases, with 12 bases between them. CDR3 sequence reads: CASSPPQEEQYF. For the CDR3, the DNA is TGTGCCAGCAGTCCCCCTCAGGAAGAGCAGTACTTC.

As DNA, the CDR3 is TGTGCCAGCAGCCCCCGGGGGGCTGCGAACACCGGGGAGCTGTTTTTT. Amino acids: CASSPRGAANTGELFF. The chain has TRBV7-9 and TRBJ2-2; perhaps TRBD2 as D (7 bases). CDR1 is SEHNR, CDR2 FQNEAQ, per germline (reference sequence). The CDR3 is 16 residues long. The V gene lost 5 bases and the J gene lost 0 bases, with 13 bases spanning the gap.

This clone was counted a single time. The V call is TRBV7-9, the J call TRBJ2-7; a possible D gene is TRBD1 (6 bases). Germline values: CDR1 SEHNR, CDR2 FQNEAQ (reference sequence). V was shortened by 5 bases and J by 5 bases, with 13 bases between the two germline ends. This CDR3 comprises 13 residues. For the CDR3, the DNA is TGTGCCAGCAGCCCGATGGACAGCAACGAGCAGTACTTC. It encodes CASSPMDSNEQYF. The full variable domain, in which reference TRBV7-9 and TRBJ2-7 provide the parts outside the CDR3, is DTGVSQNPRHKITKRGQNVTFRCDPISEHNRLYWYRQTLGQGPEFLTYFQNEAQLEKSRLLSDRFSAERPKGSFSTLEIQRTEQGDSAMYLCASSPMDSNEQYFGPGTRLTVT.